Presented here are 18 T cell receptor beta chains from one specimen sequenced in a study of blood T cell repertoires in COVID-19. Here immunoSEQ multiplex PCR was the method, and the copy in TCRdb shows in-frame clones only, minus some. The top ten clones hold less than 3.5% of a sample with under 250,000 clones, 80% to 90% of them seen once. What was sequenced was peripheral blood. These receptors all come from a man aged 45-65 years with active or convalescent COVID-19.

The chain uses TRBV29-1 and TRBJ1-5; 7 nucleotides agree with TRBD1. CDR3 length: 13 amino acids. Germline V CDR1 and CDR2: SQVTM, ANQGSEA. The J segment lost 6 bases and the V segment lost 4 bases, leaving 6 bases of the junction unmatched. As DNA, the CDR3 is TGCAGCGTTGGTGGGACAGCAGCTCAGCCCCAGCATTTT. It encodes CSVGGTAAQPQHF. Variable domain in full (rest from reference TRBV29-1 and TRBJ1-5): SAVISQKPSRDICQRGTSLTIQCQVDSQVTMMFWYRQQPGQSLTLIATANQGSEATYESGFVIDKFPISRPNLTFSTLTVSNMSPEDSSIYLCSVGGTAAQPQHFGDGTRLSIL.

As regards this clone: Other DNA sequences of this sample code for an identical CDR3. The CDR3 nucleotides read TGTGCCAGCTCACCACCCGTAAACACTGAAGCTTTCTTT. This encodes CASSPPVNTEAFF. The V call is TRBV18, the J call TRBJ1-1; D is ambiguous. This CDR3 comprises 13 residues. Germline CDR1 reads KGHSH; CDR2 reads LQKENI. V was shortened by 0 bases and J by 2 bases, with 4 bases between the two germline ends.

The chain employs TRBV18 and TRBJ2-7, with D uncertain. In germline, CDR1 is KGHSH, CDR2 LQKENI. V lost 4 bases and J 1 base, leaving 8 bases between the germline ends. The CDR3 is 13 residues long. The CDR3 region has the DNA TGTGCCAGCTCACTCCGACTTTCCTACGAGCAGTACTTC. It codes for CASSLRLSYEQYF.

The J gene is TRBJ2-5, the V gene TRBV7-2; 10 bases line up with TRBD2. Germline CDR1 and CDR2: SGHTA and FQGNSA. The CDR3 loop spans 18 amino acids. The trim removed 1 base at V and 2 bases at J, leaving 10 bases unmatched. The chain's CDR3 is CASSLVLTSGIQQETQYF. CDR3 bases: TGTGCCAGCAGCTTAGTTCTTACTAGCGGGATTCAGCAAGAGACCCAGTACTTC. The full variable domain, rest sourced from reference TRBV7-2 and TRBJ2-5, is GAGVSQSPSNKVTEKGKDVELRCDPISGHTALYWYRQSLGQGLEFLIYFQGNSAPDKSGLPSDRFSAERTGGSVSTLTIQRTQQEDSAVYLCASSLVLTSGIQQETQYFGPGTRLLVL.

This rearrangement joins TRBV6-5 to TRBJ2-1; 7 positions match TRBD1. This CDR3 has 14 amino acids. Germline CDR1 MNHEY, CDR2 SVGAGI. V lost 6 bases to trimming and J lost 6 bases; unmatched junction nucleotides: 8. The CDR3 region has the DNA TGTGCCAGCAGCCCCGGGACAGAGATCAATGAGCAGTTCTTC. It specifies CASSPGTEINEQFF.

The chain carries TRBV27 and TRBJ1-4; tentative D call: TRBD1 (6 bases). V lost 6 bases to trimming and J lost 0 bases, with 17 bases between them. This CDR3 contains 17 residues. Germline V lookup: CDR1 MNHEY, CDR2 SMNVEV (reference sequence). CDR3 nucleotide sequence: TGTGCCAGCAGACCACATCTAGGACAGTCAACTAATGAAAAACTGTTTTTT. Its translation: CASRPHLGQSTNEKLFF.

The chain recombines TRBV3-1 (or the pseudogene TRBV3-2) with TRBJ2-1; 7 bases map to TRBD2. The CDR3 is 14 residues long. Germline CDR1 reads LGHDT; CDR2 reads YNNKEL (reference sequence). With 3 bases clipped from V and 7 bases from J, the junction kept 6 bases outside the gene matches. The DNA for the CDR3 is TGTGCCAGCAGCCAGGGAGCGGGAAGGAATGAGCAGTTCTTC. Encoded protein: CASSQGAGRNEQFF.

This clone was seen a handful of times. The V call is TRBV7-2, the J call TRBJ2-2, with TRBD2 matching over 12 bases. Germline V CDR1 and CDR2: SGHTA, FQGNSA. The CDR3 loop spans 17 amino acids. V lost 3 bases and J lost 3; bases outside the gene matches: 5. The CDR3 DNA follows: TGTGCCAGCAGCTTGACTAGCGGGGGCCAACACACCGGGGAGCTGTTTTTT. Translated: CASSLTSGGQHTGELFF.

The DNA of the CDR3 is TGTGCCTGGGGGGGGGCTGGTTGGGGAGAGACCCAGTACTTC. Protein: CAWGGAGWGETQYF. The V and J genes are TRBV30 and TRBJ2-5, with D perhaps matching TRBD2 (7 bases). Trimming removed 5 bases at V and 4 bases at J, with 17 bases between. This CDR3 is 14 amino acids long. Germline assignment: CDR1 GTSNPN and CDR2 SVGIG (reference sequence).

The chain uses TRBV6-6 and TRBJ2-7, with 10 bases lining up with TRBD1. The V gene's germline CDR1 is MNHNY and CDR2 SVGAGI (reference sequence). CDR3 length equals 13 residues. V was clipped by 7 bases and J by 3 bases; unmatched bases: 3. The CDR3 DNA follows: TGTGCCAGCAACCGGGACAGGGGCTACGAGCAGTACTTC. Protein sequence: CASNRDRGYEQYF.

The chain links TRBV27 to TRBJ2-7, with 10 positions matching TRBD1. Trimming took 3 bases from V and 3 from J; bases not matched to a gene: 11. The length of the CDR3 is 17 residues. The V gene's germline CDR1 is MNHEY and CDR2 SMNVEV (reference sequence). In DNA form, the CDR3 reads TGTGCCAGCAGTTTTTCAACTTCCGGGACAGGGGACTACGAGCAGTACTTC. It codes for CASSFSTSGTGDYEQYF.

The chain is built from TRBV5-1 and TRBJ1-5; D unclear. Germline values: CDR1 SGHRS, CDR2 YFSETQ. The CDR3 has 14 amino acids. Trimming shortened V by 0 bases and J by 9 bases, and 13 bases separated the two germline ends. The CDR3 DNA reads TGCGCCAGCAGCTTGGGACACCGCGACGGGCCCCAGCATTTT. It specifies CASSLGHRDGPQHF. Filled out from reference TRBV5-1 and TRBJ1-5, the complete variable domain reads KAGVTQTPRYLIKTRGQQVTLSCSPISGHRSVSWYQQTPGQGLQFLFEYFSETQRNKGNFPGRFSGRQFSNSRSEMNVSTLELGDSALYLCASSLGHRDGPQHFGDGTRLSIL.

The chain links TRBV25-1 to TRBJ1-4, with D possibly being TRBD1 (5 bases). This CDR3 is built from 17 residues. CDR1 and CDR2 (germline): MGHDK, SYGVNS. Trimming took 0 bases from V and 0 from J, leaving 11 bases between them. Here the CDR3 reads CASSEYPRGATNEKLFF. The DNA of the CDR3 is TGTGCCAGCAGTGAATATCCCCGGGGGGCAACTAATGAAAAACTGTTTTTT.

V is TRBV6-5 and J is TRBJ1-1; 7 positions agree with TRBD1. Per the germline V gene, CDR1 is MNHEY and CDR2 is SVGAGI. The trim removed 5 bases at V and 4 bases at J, leaving 7 bases unmatched. The CDR3 length is 14 residues. CDR3: CASSRQGGSTEAFF. The CDR3 nucleotides read TGTGCCAGCAGTCGACAGGGAGGAAGCACTGAAGCTTTCTTT.

The chain links TRBV5-4 to TRBJ2-1, with 9 bases lining up with TRBD2. V gave up 0 bases and J gave up 7 bases; unmatched junction bases: 11. There are 17 residues in the CDR3. Germline-derived CDR1 and CDR2 are SGHNT and YYREEE (reference sequence). Here the CDR3 DNA reads TGTGCCAGCAGCTTGGCCGAGACTAGCGGACCCGGGAATGAGCAGTTCTTC. Amino acids: CASSLAETSGPGNEQFF. Filled out from reference TRBV5-4 and TRBJ2-1, the complete variable domain reads ETGVTQSPTHLIKTRGQQVTLRCSSQSGHNTVSWYQQALGQGPQFIFQYYREEENGRGNFPPRFSGLQFPNYSSELNVNALELDDSALYLCASSLAETSGPGNEQFFGPGTRLTVL.

The count of this clone is one. This chain links TRBV5-1 with TRBJ2-3; 7 positions match TRBD1. The CDR3 is made up of 14 amino acids. The V and J ends lost 4 bases and 4 bases, in that order; junction bases with no gene match: 6. CDR1 and CDR2 from the germline V gene are SGHRS and YFSETQ. In nucleotides, the CDR3 is TGCGCCAGCAGCATAGGACAGGATTCAGATACGCAGTATTTT. Its protein product is CASSIGQDSDTQYF.

The table lists this clone with a count of one. V is TRBV9 and J is TRBJ2-1; TRBD2 agrees at 11 bases. The CDR3 extends over 17 amino acids. The germline V gene has CDR1 SGDLS and CDR2 YYNGEE. V dropped 3 bases and J dropped 4; count of bases not matched to a gene: 9. The CDR3 is CASSGGGTSGVYNEQFF. CDR3 bases: TGTGCCAGCAGCGGAGGAGGGACTAGCGGAGTTTACAATGAGCAGTTCTTC.

This sequence joins TRBV14 and TRBJ2-7, with 9 bases matching TRBD1. Per the germline V gene, CDR1 is SGHDN and CDR2 is FVKESK. J lost 3 bases, V lost 4 bases, and 16 bases had no gene match. The CDR3 loop spans 18 amino acids. The DNA of the CDR3 is TGTGCCAGCAGCCGGACTTACTTGTTATTGGGACAGGGCTACGAGCAGTACTTC. Its translation is CASSRTYLLLGQGYEQYF.